This T cell receptor (beta chain) was found in a study of blood T cell repertoires in COVID-19. Enrollment of patients from Seattle took place during active infection, with longitudinal follow-up. Original handling: It was from reference gene primer amplification that nucleated cell counts were estimated. Assay: immunoSEQ multiplex PCR; the TCRdb copy retains only in-frame clones and omits some. For V, J and clone size, that table is used; D and trimming come from the DNA. The table records over 250,000 clones, 80% to 90% of them present only once. V lost 7 bases and J lost 2; bases outside the gene matches: 9. The V gene's germline CDR1 is MDHEN and CDR2 SYDVKM. The CDR3 is made up of 16 amino acids.

Sequenced material: peripheral blood. This clonotype originated in a woman aged 70-85 years with COVID-19, enrolled during active disease. The chain employs TRBV28 and TRBJ2-1; 9 bases agree with TRBD1. The CDR3: CASNVHDRGAYNEQFF. In nucleotides, the CDR3 is TGTGCCAGCAACGTCCACGACAGGGGGGCCTACAATGAGCAGTTCTTC.